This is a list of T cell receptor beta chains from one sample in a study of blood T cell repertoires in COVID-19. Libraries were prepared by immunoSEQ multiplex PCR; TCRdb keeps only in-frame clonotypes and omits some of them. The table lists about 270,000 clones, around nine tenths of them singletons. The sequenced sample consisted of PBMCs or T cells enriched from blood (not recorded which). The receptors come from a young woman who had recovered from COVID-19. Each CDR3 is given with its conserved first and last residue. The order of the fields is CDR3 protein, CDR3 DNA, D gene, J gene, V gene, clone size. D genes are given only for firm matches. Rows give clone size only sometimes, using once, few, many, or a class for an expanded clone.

CDR3: CASSQEYRNVYNEQFF; DNA: TGCGCCAGCAGCCAAGAGTACAGGAACGTCTACAATGAGCAGTTCTTC; D: .; J: TRBJ2-1; V: TRBV4-3; size: .
CDR3: CASSFLQGSGYTF; DNA: TGTGCCAGCAGTTTCCTACAGGGCTCTGGCTACACCTTC; D: .; J: TRBJ1-2; V: TRBV27; size: .
CDR3: CASSESLAGWGKNIQYF; DNA: TGTGCCAGCAGTGAATCGCTAGCGGGATGGGGCAAAAACATTCAGTACTTC; D: TRBD2; J: TRBJ2-4; V: TRBV6-1; size: .
CDR3: CASSQDVGPRQPQHF; DNA: TGCGCCAGCAGCCAAGATGTGGGGCCGAGGCAGCCCCAGCATTTT; D: .; J: TRBJ1-5; V: TRBV4-3; size: .
CDR3: CASSEGQGLNYGYTF; DNA: TGTGCCAGCAGCGAAGGACAGGGCTTAAACTATGGCTACACCTTC; D: TRBD1; J: TRBJ1-2; V: TRBV3-1/TRBV3-2; size: few
CDR3: CASSERVVDTIYF; DNA: TGTGCCAGCAGTGAGCGTGTAGTAGACACCATATATTTT; D: .; J: TRBJ1-3; V: TRBV6-1; size: .
CDR3: CASSEYPPSSYNSPLHF; DNA: TGTGCCAGCAGTGAATACCCCCCGAGCTCCTATAATTCACCCCTCCACTTT; D: .; J: TRBJ1-6; V: TRBV25-1; size: .
CDR3: CASSRQGGGQYF; DNA: TGTGCCAGCAGCCGACAGGGCGGAGGGCAGTACTTC; D: TRBD1; J: TRBJ2-7; V: TRBV3-1/TRBV3-2; size: .
CDR3: CASKSGGTQETQYF; DNA: TGTGCCAGCAAAAGCGGGGGGACGCAAGAGACCCAGTACTTC; D: TRBD2; J: TRBJ2-5; V: TRBV6-5; size: .
CDR3: CATRGMEDRSYEQYF; DNA: TGTGCCACCCGGGGTATGGAGGATCGGTCCTACGAGCAGTACTTC; D: .; J: TRBJ2-7; V: TRBV2; size: once
CDR3: CASSFDAGLGTEAFF; DNA: TGTGCCAGCAGTTTCGACGCAGGTCTGGGCACTGAAGCTTTCTTT; D: .; J: TRBJ1-1; V: TRBV6-5; size: .
CDR3: CASSQVSRGDYGYTF; DNA: TGCGCCAGCAGCCAAGTATCCAGGGGAGACTATGGCTACACCTTC; D: .; J: TRBJ1-2; V: TRBV4-1; size: .
CDR3: CATSAGTGGRETQYF; DNA: TGTGCCACCAGCGCTGGGACAGGGGGTCGGGAGACCCAGTACTTC; D: TRBD1; J: TRBJ2-5; V: TRBV24-1; size: few
CDR3: CASRAMGLNSYEQYF; DNA: TGTGCCAGCAGGGCGATGGGGCTTAATTCCTACGAGCAGTACTTC; D: .; J: TRBJ2-7; V: TRBV6-5; size: .
CDR3: CASRDSNEQFF; DNA: TGTGCCAGCAGGGACAGCAATGAGCAGTTCTTC; D: .; J: TRBJ2-1; V: TRBV7-9; size: .
CDR3: CASSEGSPGGRGSPLHF; DNA: TGTGCCAGCAGTGAAGGGAGTCCGGGGGGAAGGGGTTCACCCCTCCACTTT; D: .; J: TRBJ1-6; V: TRBV25-1; size: .
CDR3: CASSSLRGRGLFF; DNA: TGTGCCAGCAGCTCGTTACGGGGTCGGGGACTGTTTTTT; D: .; J: TRBJ1-4; V: TRBV5-6; size: once
CDR3: CASSPRLAADTYEQYF; DNA: TGTGCCAGCAGCCCCCGACTAGCGGCGGACACCTACGAGCAGTACTTC; D: TRBD2; J: TRBJ2-7; V: TRBV7-2; size: .
CDR3: CASSSRGRETGNTIYF; DNA: TGCGCCAGCAGTTCACGAGGACGGGAAACTGGAAACACCATATATTTT; D: .; J: TRBJ1-3; V: TRBV10-2; size: .
CDR3: CAWSDSVEAFF; DNA: TGTGCCTGGAGTGATTCCGTAGAAGCTTTCTTT; D: .; J: TRBJ1-1; V: TRBV30; size: .
CDR3: CASSWTANYGYTF; DNA: TGTGCCAGCAGCTGGACAGCTAACTATGGCTACACCTTC; D: .; J: TRBJ1-2; V: TRBV7-2; size: once
CDR3: CASRPGLARDTQYF; DNA: TGTGCCAGCAGGCCGGGACTAGCGAGAGATACGCAGTATTTT; D: TRBD2; J: TRBJ2-3; V: TRBV2; size: .
CDR3: CASSLDRDNEKLFF; DNA: TGTGCCAGCAGCTTAGACAGGGATAATGAAAAACTGTTTTTT; D: .; J: TRBJ1-4; V: TRBV7-2; size: few
CDR3: CASTQTVLLYGYTF; DNA: TGTGCCAGCACCCAAACGGTCCTCCTCTATGGCTACACCTTC; D: .; J: TRBJ1-2; V: TRBV7-9; size: .
CDR3: CASSPWTSPSETQYF; DNA: TGTGCCAGTAGTCCCTGGACTAGTCCGTCGGAGACCCAGTACTTC; D: TRBD2; J: TRBJ2-5; V: TRBV19; size: .
CDR3: CASSRRHQGYSTDTQYF; DNA: TGTGCCAGCAGCCGGCGGCATCAGGGATATAGCACAGATACGCAGTATTTT; D: .; J: TRBJ2-3; V: TRBV11-3; size: .
CDR3: CASSELGGEQFF; DNA: TGTGCCAGCAGTGAATTAGGCGGTGAGCAGTTCTTC; D: .; J: TRBJ2-1; V: TRBV6-1; size: few
CDR3: CASSYSQGLDEQYF; DNA: TGTGCCAGCAGTTACTCTCAGGGGCTCGACGAGCAGTACTTC; D: .; J: TRBJ2-7; V: TRBV6-5; size: .
CDR3: CASSLISQYYPGANYGYTF; DNA: TGTGCCAGCAGCTTAATCTCCCAGTACTACCCGGGAGCTAACTATGGCTACACCTTC; D: .; J: TRBJ1-2; V: TRBV11-2; size: .
CDR3: CASSFKGQGARNQPQHF; DNA: TGTGCCAGCAGTTTTAAAGGACAGGGGGCGCGCAATCAGCCCCAGCATTTT; D: TRBD1; J: TRBJ1-5; V: TRBV7-2; size: .
CDR3: CASSVARETIGEQFF; DNA: TGTGCCAGCAGTGTGGCGCGGGAGACAATCGGTGAGCAGTTCTTC; D: TRBD2; J: TRBJ2-1; V: TRBV2; size: .
CDR3: CASSPRGGYYEQYF; DNA: TGTGCCAGCAGCCCCCGAGGGGGATACTACGAGCAGTACTTC; D: .; J: TRBJ2-7; V: TRBV11-3; size: .
CDR3: CASSYSDRQETQYF; DNA: TGTGCCAGCAGTTACTCGGACAGGCAAGAGACCCAGTACTTC; D: TRBD1; J: TRBJ2-5; V: TRBV6-5; size: .
CDR3: CASEPAAGGHGEQFF; DNA: TGTGCCAGTGAACCCGCAGCGGGAGGGCACGGTGAGCAGTTCTTC; D: TRBD2; J: TRBJ2-1; V: TRBV19; size: .
CDR3: CAWRSQGHEKLFF; DNA: TGTGCCTGGAGGTCACAGGGGCATGAAAAACTGTTTTTT; D: TRBD1; J: TRBJ1-4; V: TRBV30; size: .
CDR3: CASSIGGESDGYTF; DNA: TGTGCCAGTAGTATAGGCGGGGAATCGGATGGCTACACCTTC; D: .; J: TRBJ1-2; V: TRBV19; size: .
CDR3: CASREEGRNSPLHF; DNA: TGTGCCAGCCGGGAGGAGGGACGTAATTCACCCCTCCACTTT; D: .; J: TRBJ1-6; V: TRBV19; size: few
CDR3: CASSFLGGEYNEQFF; DNA: TGTGCCAGCAGCTTCCTCGGGGGGGAATACAATGAGCAGTTCTTC; D: TRBD2; J: TRBJ2-1; V: TRBV5-8; size: .
CDR3: CASSYRDEQYF; DNA: TGTGCCAGCTCGTACAGGGACGAGCAGTACTTC; D: .; J: TRBJ2-7; V: TRBV18; size: .
CDR3: CASSGQGDSPLHF; DNA: TGTGCCAGCTCCGGACAGGGTGATTCACCCCTCCACTTT; D: TRBD1; J: TRBJ1-6; V: TRBV18; size: once
CDR3: CASRRGLAGGSEQYF; DNA: TGCGCCAGCAGACGTGGACTAGCGGGGGGGAGTGAGCAGTACTTC; D: TRBD2; J: TRBJ2-7; V: TRBV5-1; size: once
CDR3: CASRAEMGHEKLFF; DNA: TGCGCCAGCCGAGCGGAAATGGGCCATGAAAAACTGTTTTTT; D: .; J: TRBJ1-4; V: TRBV5-1; size: .
CDR3: CASSLPSGRVNTEAFF; DNA: TGTGCCAGCAGTCTACCCTCGGGGAGGGTGAACACTGAAGCTTTCTTT; D: .; J: TRBJ1-1; V: TRBV28; size: .
CDR3: CASSLIDRGFYNEQFF; DNA: TGTGCCAGCAGTTTGATCGACAGGGGATTTTACAATGAGCAGTTCTTC; D: TRBD1; J: TRBJ2-1; V: TRBV27; size: .
CDR3: CASRSTGFEQYF; DNA: TGTGCCAGCAGGTCAACAGGGTTCGAGCAGTACTTC; D: .; J: TRBJ2-7; V: TRBV28; size: once
CDR3: CASSYSPTDTYEQYF; DNA: TGTGCCAGCAGTTACTCCCCGACGGACACCTACGAGCAGTACTTC; D: .; J: TRBJ2-7; V: TRBV6-5; size: .
CDR3: CASSLQNEQYF; DNA: TGCGCCAGCAGCCTGCAGAACGAGCAGTACTTC; D: .; J: TRBJ2-7; V: TRBV5-1; size: .
CDR3: CASSQDRDSYNEQFF; DNA: TGTGCCAGCAGCCAAGACAGGGATTCCTACAATGAGCAGTTCTTC; D: TRBD1; J: TRBJ2-1; V: TRBV5-4; size: once
CDR3: CASSLSSGSSYEQYF; DNA: TGTGCCAGCAGCTTGAGTAGCGGGAGCTCCTACGAGCAGTACTTC; D: TRBD2; J: TRBJ2-7; V: TRBV7-9; size: .
CDR3: CASTLDRPNTGELFF; DNA: TGTGCCAGCACCCTGGACAGGCCGAACACCGGGGAGCTGTTTTTT; D: TRBD1; J: TRBJ2-2; V: TRBV27; size: .
CDR3: CASSTGQGHTDTQYF; DNA: TGCGCCAGCAGCACGGGACAGGGACACACAGATACGCAGTATTTT; D: TRBD1; J: TRBJ2-3; V: TRBV5-1; size: .
CDR3: CAWSVGGTAGNTIYF; DNA: TGTGCCTGGAGCGTCGGGGGAACGGCTGGAAACACCATATATTTT; D: .; J: TRBJ1-3; V: TRBV30; size: .
CDR3: CASRDRANYGYTF; DNA: TGCGCCAGCAGGGACAGGGCCAACTATGGCTACACCTTC; D: TRBD1; J: TRBJ1-2; V: TRBV10-1; size: .
CDR3: CASRLGQENTEAFF; DNA: TGTGCCAGCAGACTCGGACAGGAGAACACTGAAGCTTTCTTT; D: TRBD1; J: TRBJ1-1; V: TRBV11-3; size: .
CDR3: CASSPTGVDTGELFF; DNA: TGTGCCAGCTCACCGACAGGGGTTGATACCGGGGAGCTGTTTTTT; D: TRBD1; J: TRBJ2-2; V: TRBV18; size: once
CDR3: CASSEDGIEQYF; DNA: TGCGCCAGCAGTGAGGACGGGATCGAGCAGTACTTC; D: .; J: TRBJ2-7; V: TRBV10-1; size: .
CDR3: CASSSTGGDGYTF; DNA: TGCGCCAGCAGCTCGACAGGGGGTGATGGCTACACCTTC; D: TRBD1; J: TRBJ1-2; V: TRBV5-1; size: .
CDR3: CASRTEENSPLHF; DNA: TGTGCCAGCAGGACCGAGGAGAATTCACCCCTCCACTTT; D: .; J: TRBJ1-6; V: TRBV12-3/TRBV12-4; size: .
CDR3: CASSLWAGGAYNEQFF; DNA: TGTGCCAGCAGCTTGTGGGCGGGGGGTGCCTACAATGAGCAGTTCTTC; D: TRBD2; J: TRBJ2-1; V: TRBV5-5; size: once